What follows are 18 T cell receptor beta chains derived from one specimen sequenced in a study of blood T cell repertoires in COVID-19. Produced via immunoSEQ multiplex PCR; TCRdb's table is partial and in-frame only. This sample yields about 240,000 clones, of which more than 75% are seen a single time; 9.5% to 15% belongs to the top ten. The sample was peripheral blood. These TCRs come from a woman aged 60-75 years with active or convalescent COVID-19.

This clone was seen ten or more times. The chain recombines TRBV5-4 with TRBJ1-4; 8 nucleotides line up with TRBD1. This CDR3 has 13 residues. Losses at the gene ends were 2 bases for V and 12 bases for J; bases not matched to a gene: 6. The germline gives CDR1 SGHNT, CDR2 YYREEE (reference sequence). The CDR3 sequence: CASSLQGGEELFF. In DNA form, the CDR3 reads TGTGCCAGCAGCTTACAGGGGGGAGAGGAACTGTTTTTT. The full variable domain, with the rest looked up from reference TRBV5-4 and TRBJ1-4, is ETGVTQSPTHLIKTRGQQVTLRCSSQSGHNTVSWYQQALGQGPQFIFQYYREEENGRGNFPPRFSGLQFPNYSSELNVNALELDDSALYLCASSLQGGEELFFGSGTQLSVL.

The chain's CDR3 is CASSPRTSGGCGNEQFF. The CDR3, as DNA: TGTGCCAGCAGCCCGCGGACTAGCGGGGGGTGTGGCAATGAGCAGTTCTTC. The V call is TRBV3-1 (or the pseudogene TRBV3-2), the J call TRBJ2-1; 14 bases fit TRBD2. Germline V CDR1 and CDR2: LGHDT, YNNKEL (reference sequence). Germline trimming cut 4 bases from V and 6 bases from J; bases unmatched to any gene: 8. This CDR3 comprises 17 residues.

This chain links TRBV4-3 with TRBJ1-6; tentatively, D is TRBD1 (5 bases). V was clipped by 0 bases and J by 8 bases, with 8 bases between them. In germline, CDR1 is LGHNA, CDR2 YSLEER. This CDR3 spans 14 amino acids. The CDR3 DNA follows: TGCGCCAGCAGCCAAGAAGCCAGGGATTCACCCCTCCACTTT. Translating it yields CASSQEARDSPLHF.

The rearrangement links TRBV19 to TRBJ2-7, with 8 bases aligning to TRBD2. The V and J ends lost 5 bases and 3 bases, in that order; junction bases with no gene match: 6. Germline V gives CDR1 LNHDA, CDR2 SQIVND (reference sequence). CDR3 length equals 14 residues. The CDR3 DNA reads TGTGCCAGTAGTGAGGGCGGGGGGAGCTACGAGCAGTACTTC. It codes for CASSEGGGSYEQYF.

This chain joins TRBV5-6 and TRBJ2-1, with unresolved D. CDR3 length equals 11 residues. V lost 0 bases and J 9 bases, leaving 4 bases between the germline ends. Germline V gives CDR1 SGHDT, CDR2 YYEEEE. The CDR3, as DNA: TGTGCCAGCAGCTTGGGCGGTGAGCAGTTCTTC. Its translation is CASSLGGEQFF.

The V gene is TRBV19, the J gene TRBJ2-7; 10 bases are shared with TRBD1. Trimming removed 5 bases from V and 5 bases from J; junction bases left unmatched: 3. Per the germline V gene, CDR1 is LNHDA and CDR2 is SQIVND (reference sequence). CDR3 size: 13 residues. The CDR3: CASSDRGLNEQYF. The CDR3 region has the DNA TGTGCCAGTAGTGACAGGGGGCTAAACGAGCAGTACTTC.

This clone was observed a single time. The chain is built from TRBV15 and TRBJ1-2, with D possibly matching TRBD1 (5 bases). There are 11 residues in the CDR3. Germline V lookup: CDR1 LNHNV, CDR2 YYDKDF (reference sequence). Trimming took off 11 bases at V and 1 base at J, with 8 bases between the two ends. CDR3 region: CAVGHNYGYTF. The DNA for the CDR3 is TGTGCCGTCGGACATAACTATGGCTACACCTTC.

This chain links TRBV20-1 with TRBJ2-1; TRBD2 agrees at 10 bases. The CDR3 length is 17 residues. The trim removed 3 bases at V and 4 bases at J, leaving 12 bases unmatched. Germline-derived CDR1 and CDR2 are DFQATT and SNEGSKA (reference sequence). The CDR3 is CSASGLAGALWYNEQFF. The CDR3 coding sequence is TGCAGTGCTAGTGGGCTAGCGGGGGCTTTATGGTACAATGAGCAGTTCTTC.

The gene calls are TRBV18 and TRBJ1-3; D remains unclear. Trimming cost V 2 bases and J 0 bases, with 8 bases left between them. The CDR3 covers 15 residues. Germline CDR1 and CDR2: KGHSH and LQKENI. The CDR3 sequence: CASSPAAFSGNTIYF. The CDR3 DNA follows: TGTGCCAGCTCACCAGCCGCGTTCTCTGGAAACACCATATATTTT.

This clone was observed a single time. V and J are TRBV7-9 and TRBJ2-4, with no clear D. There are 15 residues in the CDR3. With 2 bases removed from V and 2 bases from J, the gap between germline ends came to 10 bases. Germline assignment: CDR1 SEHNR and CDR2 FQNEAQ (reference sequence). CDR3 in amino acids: CASSLSGPTKNIQYF. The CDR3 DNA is TGTGCCAGCAGCTTAAGTGGGCCGACCAAAAACATTCAGTACTTC.

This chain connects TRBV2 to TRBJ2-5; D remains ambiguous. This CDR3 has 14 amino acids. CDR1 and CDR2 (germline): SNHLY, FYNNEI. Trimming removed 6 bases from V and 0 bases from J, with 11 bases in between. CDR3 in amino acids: CASRVSQNQETQYF. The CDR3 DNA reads TGTGCCAGCAGAGTCTCACAGAACCAAGAGACCCAGTACTTC.

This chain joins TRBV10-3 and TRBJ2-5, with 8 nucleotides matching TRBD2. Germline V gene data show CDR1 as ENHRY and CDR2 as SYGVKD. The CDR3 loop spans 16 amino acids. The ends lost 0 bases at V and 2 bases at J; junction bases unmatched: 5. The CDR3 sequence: CAISESTGGGQETQYF. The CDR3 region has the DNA TGTGCCATCAGTGAGTCGACCGGCGGGGGGCAAGAGACCCAGTACTTC.

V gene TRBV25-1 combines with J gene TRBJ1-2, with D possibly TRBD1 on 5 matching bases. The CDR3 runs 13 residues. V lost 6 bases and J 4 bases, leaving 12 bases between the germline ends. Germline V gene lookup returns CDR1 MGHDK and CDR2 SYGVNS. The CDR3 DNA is TGTGCCAGCAGCCCAGGCAGGGTCTATGGCTACACCTTC. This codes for CASSPGRVYGYTF.

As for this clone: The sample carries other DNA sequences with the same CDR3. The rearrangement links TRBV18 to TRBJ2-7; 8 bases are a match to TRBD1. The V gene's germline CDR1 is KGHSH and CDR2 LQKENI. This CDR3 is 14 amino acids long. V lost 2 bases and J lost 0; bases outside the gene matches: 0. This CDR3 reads CASSPGQGSYEQYF. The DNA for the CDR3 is TGTGCCAGCTCACCAGGACAGGGCTCCTACGAGCAGTACTTC.

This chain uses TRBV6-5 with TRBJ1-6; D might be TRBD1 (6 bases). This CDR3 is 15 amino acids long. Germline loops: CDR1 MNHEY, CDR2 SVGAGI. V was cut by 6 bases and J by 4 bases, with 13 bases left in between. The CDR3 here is CASSMGALYNSPLHF. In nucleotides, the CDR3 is TGTGCCAGCAGCATGGGGGCACTTTATAATTCACCCCTCCACTTT.

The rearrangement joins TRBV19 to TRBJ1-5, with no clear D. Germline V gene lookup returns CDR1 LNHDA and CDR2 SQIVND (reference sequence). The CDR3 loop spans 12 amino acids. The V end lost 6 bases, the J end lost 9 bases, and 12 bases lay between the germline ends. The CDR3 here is CASRRGDGPQHF. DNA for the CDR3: TGTGCCAGTAGGCGAGGAGACGGGCCCCAGCATTTT.

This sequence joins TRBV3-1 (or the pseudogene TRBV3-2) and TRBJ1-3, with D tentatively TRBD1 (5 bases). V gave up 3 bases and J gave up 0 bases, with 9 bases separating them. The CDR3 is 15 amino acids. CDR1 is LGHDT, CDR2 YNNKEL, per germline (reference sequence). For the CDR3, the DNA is TGTGCCAGCAGCCAGATCACAGGCTCTGGAAACACCATATATTTT. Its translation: CASSQITGSGNTIYF.

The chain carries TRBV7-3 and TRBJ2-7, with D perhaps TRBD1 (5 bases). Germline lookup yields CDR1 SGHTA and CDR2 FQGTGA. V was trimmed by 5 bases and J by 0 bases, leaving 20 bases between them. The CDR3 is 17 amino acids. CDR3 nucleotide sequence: TGTGCCAGCAGCCCCCCCTGCTTGGACACTTTCTCCTACGAGCAGTACTTC. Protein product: CASSPPCLDTFSYEQYF.